This T cell receptor beta chain was identified in a study of blood T cells in healthy people across ages. The study, taken as a whole, reports: While age rose, TCR beta diversity per million T cells dropped in a roughly linear way. Higher diversity, along with more naive CD4+ cells, distinguished long-lived donors from aged donors.

Isolated PBMCs totaled at least 6.5 million in each sample. V trimming: 7 bases; J trimming: 11 bases; junction bases outside the gene matches: 12. The CDR3 runs 14 residues. Germline lookup yields CDR1 SNHLY and CDR2 FYNNEI. A second PCR, run for roughly 7 to 12 cycles, used a sample-barcoded 5' primer plus a J-beta primer mix. A 12-random-nucleotide template-switch adaptor tagged each cDNA molecule. TCRdb re-called the 5' RACE reads through MiXCR, storing one row per CDR3 protein. The sample carries under 1,000,000 distinct CDR3 sequences, roughly 46% recorded once. Concerning this clonotype: Antigen specificity is unknown.

Sequences were obtained from blood. The rearrangement joins TRBV2 to TRBJ2-5; 11 bases fit TRBD1. The sequence derives from an elderly man in good health. The CDR3 spells CASTLGQGVREQYF. CDR3 nucleotides: TGTGCCAGCACCTTGGGACAGGGGGTTCGAGAGCAGTACTTC. Full variable domain (missing parts from reference TRBV2 and TRBJ2-5): EPEVTQTPSHQVTQMGQEVILRCVPISNHLYFYWYRQILGQKVEFLVSFYNNEISEKSEIFDDQFSVERPDGSNFTLKIRSTKLEDSAMYFCASTLGQGVREQYFGPGTRLLVL.